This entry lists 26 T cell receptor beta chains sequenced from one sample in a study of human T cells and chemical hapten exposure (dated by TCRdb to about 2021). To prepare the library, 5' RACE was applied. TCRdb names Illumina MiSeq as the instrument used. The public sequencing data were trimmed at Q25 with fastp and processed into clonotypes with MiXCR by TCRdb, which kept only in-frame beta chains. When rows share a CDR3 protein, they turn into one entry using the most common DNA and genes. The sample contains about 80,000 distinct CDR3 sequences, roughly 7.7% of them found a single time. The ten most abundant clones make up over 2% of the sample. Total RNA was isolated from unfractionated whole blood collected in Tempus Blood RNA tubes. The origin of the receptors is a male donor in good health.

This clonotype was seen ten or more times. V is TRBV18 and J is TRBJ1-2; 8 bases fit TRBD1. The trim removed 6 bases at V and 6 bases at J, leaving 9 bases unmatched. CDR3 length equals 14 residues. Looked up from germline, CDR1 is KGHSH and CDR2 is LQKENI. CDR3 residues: CASSELDREDGYTF. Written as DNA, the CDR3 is TGTGCCAGCTCGGAACTGGACAGGGAGGATGGCTACACCTTC.

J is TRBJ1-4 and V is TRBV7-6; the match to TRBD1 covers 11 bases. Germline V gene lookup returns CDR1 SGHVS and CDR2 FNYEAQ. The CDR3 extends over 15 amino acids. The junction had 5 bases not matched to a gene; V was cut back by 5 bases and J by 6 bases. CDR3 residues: CASSTGQGAYEKLFF. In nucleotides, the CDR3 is TGTGCCAGCAGCACCGGACAGGGGGCTTATGAAAAACTGTTTTTT.

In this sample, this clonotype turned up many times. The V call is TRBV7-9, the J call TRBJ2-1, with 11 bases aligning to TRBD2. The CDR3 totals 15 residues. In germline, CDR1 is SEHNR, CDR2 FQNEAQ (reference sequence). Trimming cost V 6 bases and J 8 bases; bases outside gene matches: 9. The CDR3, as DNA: TGTGCCAGCAGTCCACTAGCGGGGGCCGGGGATGAGCAGTTCTTC. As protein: CASSPLAGAGDEQFF.

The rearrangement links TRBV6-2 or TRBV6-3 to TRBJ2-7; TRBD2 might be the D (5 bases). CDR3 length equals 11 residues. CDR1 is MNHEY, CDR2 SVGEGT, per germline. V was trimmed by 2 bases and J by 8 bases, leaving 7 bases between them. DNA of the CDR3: TGTGCCAGCAGTTACGAGGGCCAGCAGTACTTC. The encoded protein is CASSYEGQQYF.

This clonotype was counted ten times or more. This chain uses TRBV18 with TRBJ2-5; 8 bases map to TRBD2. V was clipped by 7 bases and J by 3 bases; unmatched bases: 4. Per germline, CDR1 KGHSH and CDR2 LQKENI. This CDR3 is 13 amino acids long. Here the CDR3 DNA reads TGTGCCAGCTTTACCGGGGGGGAAGAGACCCAGTACTTC. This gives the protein CASFTGGEETQYF. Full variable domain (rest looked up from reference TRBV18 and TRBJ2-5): NAGVMQNPRHLVRRRGQEARLRCSPMKGHSHVYWYRQLPEEGLKFMVYLQKENIIDESGMPKERFSAEFPKEGPSILRIQQVVRGDSAAYFCASFTGGEETQYFGPGTRLLVL.

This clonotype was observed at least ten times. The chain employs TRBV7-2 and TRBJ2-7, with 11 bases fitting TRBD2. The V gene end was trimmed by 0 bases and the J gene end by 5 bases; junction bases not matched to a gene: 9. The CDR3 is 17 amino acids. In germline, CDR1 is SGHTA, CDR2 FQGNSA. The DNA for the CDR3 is TGTGCCAGCAGCTTAGCGTTTAGCGGGGGGGCCTGGCACGAGCAGTACTTC. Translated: CASSLAFSGGAWHEQYF. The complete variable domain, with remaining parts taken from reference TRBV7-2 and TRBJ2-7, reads GAGVSQSPSNKVTEKGKDVELRCDPISGHTALYWYRQSLGQGLEFLIYFQGNSAPDKSGLPSDRFSAERTGGSVSTLTIQRTQQEDSAVYLCASSLAFSGGAWHEQYFGPGTRLTVT.

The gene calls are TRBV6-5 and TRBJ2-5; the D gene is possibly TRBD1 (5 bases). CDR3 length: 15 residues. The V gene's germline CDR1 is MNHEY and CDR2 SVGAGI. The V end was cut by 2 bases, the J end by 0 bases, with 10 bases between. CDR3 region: CASSYDRMYQETQYF. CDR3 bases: TGTGCCAGCAGTTACGACAGAATGTACCAAGAGACCCAGTACTTC.

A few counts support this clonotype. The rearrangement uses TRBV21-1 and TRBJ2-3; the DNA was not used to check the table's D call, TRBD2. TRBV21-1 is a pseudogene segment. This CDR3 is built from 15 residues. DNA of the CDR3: TGTGCCAGCAGCCTCCCGTGGGTACATTCAGATACGCAGTATTTT. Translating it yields CASSLPWVHSDTQYF.

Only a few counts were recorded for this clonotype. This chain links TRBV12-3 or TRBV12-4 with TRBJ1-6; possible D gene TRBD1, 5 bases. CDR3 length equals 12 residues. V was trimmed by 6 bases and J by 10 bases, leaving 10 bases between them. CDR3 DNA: TGTGCCAGCAGGTCAGGGCGGTCACCCCTCCACTTT. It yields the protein CASRSGRSPLHF.

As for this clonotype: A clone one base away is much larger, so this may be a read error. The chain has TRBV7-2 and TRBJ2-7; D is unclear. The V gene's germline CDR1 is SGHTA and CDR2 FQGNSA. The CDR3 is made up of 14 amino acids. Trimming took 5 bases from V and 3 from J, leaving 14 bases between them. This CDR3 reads CASSPGGVCYEQYF. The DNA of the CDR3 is TGTGCCAGCAGCCCTGGCGGAGTTTGCTACGAGCAGTACTTC.

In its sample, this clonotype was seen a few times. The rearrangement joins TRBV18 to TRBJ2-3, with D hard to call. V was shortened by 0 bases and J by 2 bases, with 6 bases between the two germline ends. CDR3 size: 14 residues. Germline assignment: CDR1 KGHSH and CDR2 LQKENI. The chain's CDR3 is CASSPPIVTDTQYF. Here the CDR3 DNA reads TGTGCCAGCTCACCACCGATCGTCACAGATACGCAGTATTTT.

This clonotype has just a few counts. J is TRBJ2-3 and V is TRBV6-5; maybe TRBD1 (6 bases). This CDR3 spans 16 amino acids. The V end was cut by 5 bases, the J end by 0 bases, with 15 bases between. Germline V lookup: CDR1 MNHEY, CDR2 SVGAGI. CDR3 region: CASSRFMGASTDTQYF. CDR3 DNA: TGTGCCAGCAGTCGGTTTATGGGGGCAAGCACAGATACGCAGTATTTT.

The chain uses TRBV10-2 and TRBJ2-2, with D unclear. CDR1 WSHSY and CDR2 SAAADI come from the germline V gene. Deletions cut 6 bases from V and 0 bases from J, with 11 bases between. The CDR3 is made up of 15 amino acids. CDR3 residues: CASSLDRANTGELFF. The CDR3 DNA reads TGCGCCAGCAGCCTCGACCGAGCGAACACCGGGGAGCTGTTTTTT.

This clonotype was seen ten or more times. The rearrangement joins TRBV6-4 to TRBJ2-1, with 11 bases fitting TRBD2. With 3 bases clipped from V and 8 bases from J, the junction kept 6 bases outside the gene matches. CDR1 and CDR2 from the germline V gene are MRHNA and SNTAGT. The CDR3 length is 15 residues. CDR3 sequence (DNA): TGTGCCAGCAGTGAGAGTAGCGGGGGGGCTGATGAGCAGTTCTTC. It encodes CASSESSGGADEQFF.

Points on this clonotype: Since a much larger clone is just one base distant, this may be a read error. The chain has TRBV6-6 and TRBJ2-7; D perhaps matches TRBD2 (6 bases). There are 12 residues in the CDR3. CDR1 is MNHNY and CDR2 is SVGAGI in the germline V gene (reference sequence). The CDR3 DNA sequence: TGTGCCAGCAGTTCCTTCACGGGGGAGAAGCACTTC. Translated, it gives CASSSFTGEKHF.

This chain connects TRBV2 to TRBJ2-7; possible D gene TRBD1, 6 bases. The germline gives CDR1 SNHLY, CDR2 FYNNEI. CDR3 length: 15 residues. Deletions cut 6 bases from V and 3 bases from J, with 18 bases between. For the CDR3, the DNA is TGTGCCAGCAGGATCCGGGACACGAAAAACTACGAGCAGTACTTC. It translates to CASRIRDTKNYEQYF.

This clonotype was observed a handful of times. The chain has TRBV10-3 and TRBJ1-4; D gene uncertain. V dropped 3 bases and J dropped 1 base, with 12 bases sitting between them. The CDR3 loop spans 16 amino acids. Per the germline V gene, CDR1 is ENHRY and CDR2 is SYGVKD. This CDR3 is CAISDWKGLTNEKLFF. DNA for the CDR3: TGTGCCATCAGTGATTGGAAGGGCCTAACTAATGAAAAACTGTTTTTT.

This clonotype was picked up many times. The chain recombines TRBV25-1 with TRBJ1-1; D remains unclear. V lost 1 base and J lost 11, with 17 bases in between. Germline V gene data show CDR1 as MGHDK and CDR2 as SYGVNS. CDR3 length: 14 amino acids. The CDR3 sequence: CASSEFVGPGRAFF. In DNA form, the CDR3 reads TGTGCCAGCAGTGAATTCGTAGGGCCTGGCCGGGCTTTCTTT.

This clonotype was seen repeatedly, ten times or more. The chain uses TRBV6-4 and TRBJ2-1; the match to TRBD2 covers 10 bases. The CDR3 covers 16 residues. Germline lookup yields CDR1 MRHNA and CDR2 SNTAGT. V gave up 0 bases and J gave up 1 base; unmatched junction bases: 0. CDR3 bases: TGTGCCAGCAGTGACTCGACTAGCGGGTCCTACAATGAGCAGTTCTTC. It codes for CASSDSTSGSYNEQFF.

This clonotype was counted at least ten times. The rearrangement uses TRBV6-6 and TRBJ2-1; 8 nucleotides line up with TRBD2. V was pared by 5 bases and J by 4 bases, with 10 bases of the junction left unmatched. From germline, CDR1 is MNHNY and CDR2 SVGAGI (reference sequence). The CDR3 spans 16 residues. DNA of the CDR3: TGTGCCAGCAGTCTACCTTTGGCGGGGGGTTACAATGAGCAGTTCTTC. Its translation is CASSLPLAGGYNEQFF.

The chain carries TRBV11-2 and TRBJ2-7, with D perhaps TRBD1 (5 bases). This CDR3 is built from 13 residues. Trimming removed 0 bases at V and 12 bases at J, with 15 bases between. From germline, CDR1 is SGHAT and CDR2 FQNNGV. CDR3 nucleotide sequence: TGTGCCAGCAGCTTAGATGGGCAGGGCCCGGGGTACTTC. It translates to CASSLDGQGPGYF.

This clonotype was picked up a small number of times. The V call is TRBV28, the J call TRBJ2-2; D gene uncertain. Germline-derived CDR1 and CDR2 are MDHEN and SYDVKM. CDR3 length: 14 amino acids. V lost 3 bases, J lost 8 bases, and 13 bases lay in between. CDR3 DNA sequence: TGTGCCAGCAGTTTGTTTCCTGAGGAAGGGGAGCTGTTTTTT. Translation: CASSLFPEEGELFF. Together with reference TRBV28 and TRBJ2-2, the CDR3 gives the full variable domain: DVKVTQSSRYLVKRTGEKVFLECVQDMDHENMFWYRQDPGLGLRLIYFSYDVKMKEKGDIPEGYSVSREKKERFSLILESASTNQTSMYLCASSLFPEEGELFFGEGSRLTVL.

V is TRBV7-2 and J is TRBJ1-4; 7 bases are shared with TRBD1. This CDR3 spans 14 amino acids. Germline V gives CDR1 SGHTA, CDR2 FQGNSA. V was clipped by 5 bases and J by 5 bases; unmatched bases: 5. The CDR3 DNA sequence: TGTGCCAGCAGCCGCGGACAGGCAAATGAAAAACTGTTTTTT. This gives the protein CASSRGQANEKLFF. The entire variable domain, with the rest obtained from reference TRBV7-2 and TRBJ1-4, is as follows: GAGVSQSPSNKVTEKGKDVELRCDPISGHTALYWYRQSLGQGLEFLIYFQGNSAPDKSGLPSDRFSAERTGGSVSTLTIQRTQQEDSAVYLCASSRGQANEKLFFGSGTQLSVL.

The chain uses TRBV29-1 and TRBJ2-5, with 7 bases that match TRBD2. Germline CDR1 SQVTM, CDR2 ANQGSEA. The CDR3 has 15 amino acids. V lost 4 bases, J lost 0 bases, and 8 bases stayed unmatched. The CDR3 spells CSVGGAGVNQETQYF. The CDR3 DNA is TGCAGCGTTGGTGGGGCGGGGGTGAACCAAGAGACCCAGTACTTC.

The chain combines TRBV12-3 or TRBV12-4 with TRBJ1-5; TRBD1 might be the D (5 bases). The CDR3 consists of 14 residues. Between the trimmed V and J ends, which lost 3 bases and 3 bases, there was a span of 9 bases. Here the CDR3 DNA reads TGTGCCAGCAGTTTTGGGGGTGACAATCAGCCCCAGCATTTT. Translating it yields CASSFGGDNQPQHF.

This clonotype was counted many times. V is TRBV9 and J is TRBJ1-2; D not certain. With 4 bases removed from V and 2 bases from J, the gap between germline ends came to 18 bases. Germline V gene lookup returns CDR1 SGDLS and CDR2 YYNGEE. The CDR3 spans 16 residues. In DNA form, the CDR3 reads TGTGCCAGCAGCCTCATACCGGACGCTTCGAACTATGGCTACACCTTC. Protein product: CASSLIPDASNYGYTF. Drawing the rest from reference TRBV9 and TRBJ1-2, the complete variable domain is DSGVTQTPKHLITATGQRVTLRCSPRSGDLSVYWYQQSLDQGLQFLIQYYNGEERAKGNILERFSAQQFPDLHSELNLSSLELGDSALYFCASSLIPDASNYGYTFGSGTRLTVV.